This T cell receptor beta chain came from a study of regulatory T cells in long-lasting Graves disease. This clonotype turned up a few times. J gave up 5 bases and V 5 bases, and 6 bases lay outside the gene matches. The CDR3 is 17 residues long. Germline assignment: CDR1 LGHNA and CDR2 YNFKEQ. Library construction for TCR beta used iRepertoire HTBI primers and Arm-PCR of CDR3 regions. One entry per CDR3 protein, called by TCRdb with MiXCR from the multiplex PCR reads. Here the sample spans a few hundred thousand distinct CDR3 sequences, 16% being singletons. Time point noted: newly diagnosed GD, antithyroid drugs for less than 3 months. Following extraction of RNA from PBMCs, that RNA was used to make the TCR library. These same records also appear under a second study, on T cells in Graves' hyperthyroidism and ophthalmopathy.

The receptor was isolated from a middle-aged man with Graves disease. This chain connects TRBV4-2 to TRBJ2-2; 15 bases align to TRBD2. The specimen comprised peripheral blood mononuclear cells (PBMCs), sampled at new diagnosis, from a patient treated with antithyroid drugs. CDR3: CASSDGTSGGRTGELFF. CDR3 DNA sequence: TGTGCCAGCAGCGACGGGACTAGCGGGGGGCGAACCGGGGAGCTGTTTTTT.